This T cell receptor beta chain originates from a study of T cells in localized non-small cell lung cancer. Whole-study results and caveats: Peak T cell clonality was found in uninvolved adjacent lung, exceeding tumor. Greater T cell density in blood accompanied longer overall survival. Heterogeneity is still possible, as just one tumor region was sequenced. Appearances in adjacent lung were noted for a median 57 of the top 100 tumor clones.

Profiling relied on immunoSEQ multiplex PCR, and the TCRdb table lists in-frame clones only, not all of them. The sample contains around 140,000 clones, 80% to 90% of which appear only once. About this clone itself: The antigen is not known.

Trimming cost V 0 bases and J 6 bases, with 9 bases left between them. This CDR3 has 14 amino acids. Germline V lookup: CDR1 KGHSH, CDR2 LQKENI. Sequenced material: peripheral blood, taken before any cancer treatment. This sequence joins TRBV18 and TRBJ2-1; D uncertain. The origin of this receptor is a female donor over 55 with stage I lung adenocarcinoma. The CDR3 reads CASSPPSGFNEQFF. The DNA for the CDR3 is TGTGCCAGCTCACCACCGAGTGGATTCAATGAGCAGTTCTTC.